What follows describes a single TCR beta chain. It lacks a known antigen. Base qualities are not recorded, but no much larger clone differs from it by a single base. The sample originates from a study of Tregs in tolerant kidney transplant recipients (dated by TCRdb to the late 2010s). Context from the whole study: TCRbeta sequencing was used in the study to identify donor-specific regulatory T cells before combined kidney and bone marrow transplantation, and the identified cells were then tracked after transplant. In 3 healthy controls, several methods of expanding Tregs specific for an allogeneic donor were compared by TCRbeta repertoire sequencing.

Thawed PBMCs were FACS-sorted into unstimulated Tregs (CD4+CD25+CD127-), CD4+ non-Tregs (CD4+CD25-), CD4 cells and CD8 cells. Healthy control blood was obtained either as purchased buffy coats or from healthy volunteers. Healthy control blood was processed to PBMCs by Ficoll density gradient and cryopreserved, and patient PBMCs were collected before and after transplant. The investigation overall reported the following: The most biologically relevant and donor-specific TCRbeta repertoire appeared to be identified by expanding Tregs with activated donor B cells. Biological reproducibility was not directly addressed, though technical replication error appeared minimal. Because the study included only a small number of patients, the results must be confirmed in larger populations and under other immunosuppression protocols.

V gives up 3 bases and J gives up 2 bases, and the segment between their germline ends measures 14 bases. From the germline V gene, CDR1 is SGDLS and CDR2 is YYNGEE. Spanning cysteine to phenylalanine, the CDR3 consists of 15 amino acids. Just CDR3 DNA is preserved here, 45 bases in frame from base 1. For TCRbeta CDR3 sequencing, genomic DNA from the sorted cells was extracted using the QIAGEN DNeasy Blood and Tissue Kit. High-throughput TCRbeta CDR3 sequencing, which included PCR amplification with bias correction and internal controls, was done commercially through immunoSEQ. As for the authors' bioinformatics: Unique productive TCRbeta sequences were defined by CDR3 nucleotide sequence where primers matched, otherwise by CDR3 amino acid sequence with Vbeta and Jbeta genes. To correct for sorting error, sequences found in more than one sorted population at a frequency ratio of 2:1 or less were discarded, and the remaining shared sequences were assigned to the population with the higher frequency. Donor-reactive sequences were defined as at least 5-fold expanded in CFSE-low cells versus unstimulated cells, with frequency of at least 0.01% in CFSE-low cells. Jensen-Shannon divergence, calculated on the top 100 TCRbeta sequences ranked by frequency, was used to quantify repertoire divergence. For samples with multiple sequencing runs, sorting error was corrected in each run separately before the runs were combined. Held by TCRdb, this immuneACCESS table contains in-frame sequences only and omits some clones. Under half of the omission traces to an unresolved V gene where checked; the cause of the rest is unknown. D and trimming were read from the DNA, whereas the V and J calls and clone size are those reported in that table. A total of some 110,000 clones appear in this sample, roughly nine tenths of them only once. Around 0.6% of the sample is in the top ten clones.

Sequences were obtained from CD4+ T cells from blood. The V and J segments used are TRBV9 and TRBJ2-5; the D gene could be either TRBD1 or TRBD2, each agreeing at 6 bases. This TCR was recovered from a human donor in good health. The CDR3 amino acid sequence is: CASSGLGGQQETQYF. The nucleotides read TGTGCCAGCAGCGGGCTGGGGGGACAACAAGAGACCCAGTACTTC.